The rows below give T cell receptor beta chains drawn from one sample of a study of response to subunit inactivated influenza vaccine. Via MiXCR, TCRdb re-called the RT-PCR reads, giving one row per CDR3 protein. The sample consists of roughly 760,000 distinct CDR3 sequences, approximately 21% of them appearing once. Here the sequenced sample was PBMCs from blood, taken about 5 days after vaccination. The receptors were sampled from a man aged 45-65 years who received an inactivated influenza vaccine. CDR3s include the opening cysteine and the closing phenylalanine or tryptophan.

CDR3: CASSFWDRGVEKLFF
V: TRBV7-8
J: TRBJ1-4
length: 15

CDR3: CASSLVRADTQYF
V: TRBV12-3/TRBV12-4
J: TRBJ2-3
length: 13

CDR3: CASSLRQEASEQYF
V: TRBV7-9
J: TRBJ2-7
length: 14

CDR3: CASSNDGTGTSGRYEQYF
V: TRBV21-1
J: TRBJ2-7
length: 18

CDR3: CASSLGPSGGSNEQFF
V: TRBV7-2
J: TRBJ2-1
length: 16

CDR3: CASSLVPGDNYPYEQYF
V: TRBV7-8
J: TRBJ2-7
length: 17

CDR3: CSVRGQGAREQYF
V: TRBV29-1
J: TRBJ2-7
length: 13

CDR3: CASSLVGTSGTDTQYF
V: TRBV7-2
J: TRBJ2-3
length: 16

CDR3: CSARPGGGNGYTF
V: TRBV20-1
J: TRBJ1-2
length: 13

CDR3: CASSKGYEQFF
V: TRBV7-3
J: TRBJ2-1
length: 11

CDR3: CASSLALRGAEQFF
V: TRBV7-8
J: TRBJ2-1
length: 14

CDR3: CSAWVGSSSYNEQFF
V: TRBV20-1
J: TRBJ2-1
length: 15

CDR3: CSASKAGGRETQYF
V: TRBV20-1
J: TRBJ2-5
length: 14

CDR3: CASSFATGGSTEAFF
V: TRBV12-3/TRBV12-4
J: TRBJ1-1
length: 15

CDR3: CASSLMSINEQYF
V: TRBV12-3/TRBV12-4
J: TRBJ2-7
length: 13

CDR3: CASSQTATEAFF
V: TRBV7-9
J: TRBJ1-1
length: 12

CDR3: CASSEGAGGRIEQYF
V: TRBV13
J: TRBJ2-7
length: 15

CDR3: CASTYSANTGELFF
V: TRBV6-2/TRBV6-3
J: TRBJ2-2
length: 14

CDR3: CSASGFYNEQFF
V: TRBV20-1
J: TRBJ2-1
length: 12

CDR3: CASQQSRGEQYF
V: TRBV10-3
J: TRBJ2-7
length: 12

CDR3: CAWRSQGVSNEQFF
V: TRBV30
J: TRBJ2-1
length: 14

CDR3: CASRLGGDTFYEQYF
V: TRBV7-2
J: TRBJ2-7
length: 15

CDR3: CATSDFRGASETQYF
V: TRBV24-1
J: TRBJ2-5
length: 15

CDR3: CASSQAGGGFVKETQYF
V: TRBV4-2
J: TRBJ2-5
length: 17

CDR3: CASRASGSSAAYF
V: TRBV28
J: TRBJ2-7
length: 13

CDR3: CASSQATGGAGELFF
V: TRBV4-2
J: TRBJ2-2
length: 15

CDR3: CATSGSAGPTDTQYF
V: TRBV24-1
J: TRBJ2-3
length: 15

CDR3: CASSLFMAGSTGPYNEQFF
V: TRBV27
J: TRBJ2-1
length: 19

CDR3: CSVDLTSGLYNEQFF
V: TRBV29-1
J: TRBJ2-1
length: 15

CDR3: CSARDKRGGYEQYF
V: TRBV20-1
J: TRBJ2-7
length: 14

CDR3: CASSEGFGQPQHF
V: TRBV5-1
J: TRBJ1-5
length: 13

CDR3: CASSRDGLAGGGYEQYF
V: TRBV4-3
J: TRBJ2-7
length: 17

CDR3: CASSQGVIGSNGYTF
V: TRBV4-1
J: TRBJ1-2
length: 15

CDR3: CSALGLAGRTDTQYF
V: TRBV20-1
J: TRBJ2-3
length: 15

CDR3: CASGNSGRAPGELFF
V: TRBV7-2
J: TRBJ2-2
length: 15

CDR3: CASSPFGAGGGEQYF
V: TRBV28
J: TRBJ2-7
length: 15

CDR3: CASSQDTELAKNIQYF
V: TRBV4-1
J: TRBJ2-4
length: 16

CDR3: CASSAGLPETQYF
V: TRBV2
J: TRBJ2-5
length: 13

CDR3: CASSPDQNQNGAFF
V: TRBV3-1
J: TRBJ1-1
length: 14

CDR3: CATSAPHGSGGELFF
V: TRBV24-1
J: TRBJ2-2
length: 15

CDR3: CASTGGQGPYEQYF
V: TRBV5-1
J: TRBJ2-7
length: 14

CDR3: CSARSTLLAGGPETQYF
V: TRBV20-1
J: TRBJ2-5
length: 17

CDR3: CASSQMTGVEQFF
V: TRBV4-2
J: TRBJ2-1
length: 13

CDR3: CASSQPGSGSYEQYF
V: TRBV4-1
J: TRBJ2-7
length: 15

CDR3: CASSGTTGELFF
V: TRBV2
J: TRBJ2-2
length: 12

CDR3: CASSQDFTGGQPRQYF
V: TRBV4-3
J: TRBJ2-3
length: 16

CDR3: CASSDLGQAARRNTIYF
V: TRBV2
J: TRBJ1-3
length: 17

CDR3: CASSFPRGEDTGELFF
V: TRBV12-3/TRBV12-4
J: TRBJ2-2
length: 16

CDR3: CASSQGLPGELFF
V: TRBV4-2
J: TRBJ2-2
length: 13

CDR3: CASRRLTYEQYF
V: TRBV6-2/TRBV6-3
J: TRBJ2-7
length: 12

CDR3: CASSGGYTF
V: TRBV7-2
J: TRBJ1-2
length: 9

CDR3: CASSLVGQGYHEQYF
V: TRBV7-9
J: TRBJ2-7
length: 15

CDR3: CASSLLAGNTEAFF
V: TRBV7-9
J: TRBJ1-1
length: 14

CDR3: CSANPGRSTDTQYF
V: TRBV20-1
J: TRBJ2-3
length: 14

CDR3: CASSLMPGYSYEQYF
V: TRBV7-9
J: TRBJ2-7
length: 15

CDR3: CASSSDIAGWNEQFF
V: TRBV5-1
J: TRBJ2-1
length: 15

CDR3: CSVPKPPGQGTEAFF
V: TRBV29-1
J: TRBJ1-1
length: 15